The present T cell receptor beta chain was sequenced within a study of shared clonotypes between healthy human individuals. Study observations and caveats: Clonotype sharing levels among donors were expected to vary with sequencing depth.

Using immunoSEQ multiplex PCR, the repertoire was profiled, and TCRdb retains in-frame clones only, with some absent. This table has fewer than 2.5 million clones, 80% to 95% appearing once. A note on this clone: The antigen is unknown.

From CD4+ cells came CD45RA+ naive and CD45RA-negative memory subsets. This TCR came from a man aged 18-30 years in good health. Some clones in this sample may be carry-over from other donors' samples. The sequenced sample consisted of naive CD4+ T cells from PBMCs. Subset indicated: CD45RA+ positively selected.

CDR3 protein: CSVNTPGHFYEQYF. In nucleotides, the CDR3 is TGCAGCGTTAATACACCGGGACATTTTTACGAGCAGTACTTC. V usage is TRBV29-1 and J usage is TRBJ2-7; tentative D call: TRBD1 (6 bases). CDR3 length: 14 amino acids. Germline V gene sequence: CDR1 SQVTM, CDR2 ANQGSEA. Trimming left V 5 bases short and J 4 bases short, with 18 bases between.